This TCR beta chain derives from a study of T cell responses to AZD1222 COVID-19 vaccine (dated by TCRdb to about 2021). General notes on the study: A total of around 240 trial participants underwent TCR sequencing, of whom about 210 had received two doses of AZD1222 and around 26 had received two doses of the MenACWY control vaccine. Enrollment into the trials was organized by age into subgroups of 18-55, 56-69 and 70-plus years, and those subgroups contained 148, 28 and 57 TCR-sequenced participants, respectively.

Here is what the overall study found, with its caveats: The vaccine-associated CD4 TCRs covered the entire spike protein, and the dominant responses fell in regions 160-218 and 743-854. Most participants were white British and females outnumbered males, and the authors suggested that clonal diversity may have been underestimated. Because no day 14 peak-response samples were available, the repertoires could be characterized only after the peak T cell response. After two AZD1222 doses, both the breadth and the depth of spike-specific TCRs were significantly higher than at day 0 and than in MenACWY recipients. Conclusions about previously exposed vaccinees are limited, since just 6 or 7 AZD1222 recipients were seropositive for SARS-CoV-2 at baseline. Epitopes outside the regions mutated in the B.1.351 and B.1.1.7 variants were reportedly recognized by nearly half of the unique spike-specific TCRs. In the small 56-69-year group, the increase in depth fell short of significance, most likely because of low power.

The time point label, read with the paper, signifies: baseline before first vaccination. The treatment or condition tag for this specimen amounts to: meningococcal conjugate vaccine given as trial control. Vaccinee samples came from UK trials COV001 and COV002, including a single-blind randomized controlled phase 2/3 trial of AZD1222 (ChAdOx1 nCoV-19) in healthy adults. For TCRbeta chain sequencing, PBMC samples from trial participants were taken at day 0 and at day 28 after the second dose. The germline V gene supplies CDR1 SGDLS and CDR2 YYNGEE. The CDR3 covers 15 residues, taking in both the cysteine and the phenylalanine. Solely the CDR3 DNA is kept, with 45 bases framed from the first base. V ends up 2 bases short and J 6 bases short, with an unmatched junction base count of 4. Concerning this clone: This clone's antigen is unknown. No clone much larger than this one lies a single base away; base qualities are absent.

The CDR3 regions of human TCRbeta chains were analyzed by immunosequencing. The authors' pipeline ran thus. Repertoire TCRs were matched against a reference library of SARS-CoV-2-specific TCRs generated with the MIRA antigen-specificity platform. Breadth meant the fraction of unique TCRs that were SARS-CoV-2-associated, whereas depth meant the fraction of total T cells that were SARS-CoV-2-associated. Using the MIRA data, every spike-specific TCR was mapped to the spike region that the TCR reacted to and assigned to either a CD4 or a CD8 class. Log10-transformed breadth and depth values were compared by one-way ANOVA with Sidak's multiple comparisons tests. TCRdb stores this immuneACCESS table with in-frame sequences only. Part of the clones is absent; in the studies checked, under half of the shortfall reflects unresolved V genes, and no reason is known for the rest. The V and J calls and clone size are taken from that table; D and trimming were inferred from the DNA. Within this sample are about 110,000 clones, with roughly 90% of them counted one time only. The biggest ten clones account for approximately 3.1% of the sample.

The specimen was peripheral blood, collected on day 0 of MenACWY control vaccination. This receptor was obtained from an adult in good health. The rearrangement combines TRBV9 with TRBJ1-4; 10 middle bases align to TRBD1. The DNA is as follows: TGTGCCAGCAGCGTTCAGACAGGGGGCTATGAAAAACTGTTTTTT. Its protein is CASSVQTGGYEKLFF. The variable domain in full, with residues beyond the CDR3 obtained from the reference TRBV9 and TRBJ1-4 genes, is DSGVTQTPKHLITATGQRVTLRCSPRSGDLSVYWYQQSLDQGLQFLIQYYNGEERAKGNILERFSAQQFPDLHSELNLSSLELGDSALYFCASSVQTGGYEKLFFGSGTQLSVL.